This T cell receptor beta chain derives from a study of OX40 agonist ivuxolimab in advanced cancers. In the study overall: Enrolled patients in dose escalation had cancers that were hepatocellular carcinoma, melanoma, renal cell or head and neck cancer. Earlier treatment with anti-PD-1, anti-PD-L1 or anti-CTLA-4 was permitted, and less than 50% had received some. Averaging 60 years in age, with a range of about 23 to 79, the cohort was about 85% male.

Repertoires were generated with immunoSEQ multiplex PCR, while TCRdb's copy carries only in-frame clones and drops some. The sample includes about 80,000 clones, less than 90% of them seen just once. The V gene end was trimmed by 4 bases and the J gene end by 0 bases; junction bases not matched to a gene: 9. Looked up from germline, CDR1 is MGHDK and CDR2 is SYGVNS. This CDR3 region has 17 residues. The rearrangement links TRBV25-1 to TRBJ2-1; 7 bases align to TRBD1. The sequencing here drew on CD4+ or CD8+ T cells sorted from blood, taken in a trial of the OX40 agonist ivuxolimab. The clonotype originates from an adult with an advanced solid tumor such as melanoma, head and neck, liver or kidney cancer. DNA of the CDR3: TGTGCCAGCAGTGTATACAGGGGAGTACTCTCCTACAATGAGCAGTTCTTC. Protein sequence: CASSVYRGVLSYNEQFF.